This T cell receptor (beta chain) was sequenced in a study of blood T cell repertoires in COVID-19. The wider study: Samples representing acute and convalescent COVID-19 were sourced from the United States, Italy and Spain. PBMCs, B-cell-depleted T cells, or T cells provided the cDNA or gDNA that made up the material.

Under the authors' procedure: Cell counts per sample came from amplifying reference gene primers. Using immunoSEQ multiplex PCR, the repertoire was profiled, and TCRdb retains in-frame clones only, with some absent. The D gene and trimming were derived from the DNA, and the V and J assignments and clone size from that table. The profile shows hundreds of thousands of clones, 75% to 90% of them singletons. The study assigned cohorts using participant-reported clinical history. This CDR3 spans 17 amino acids. Trimming took 2 bases from V and 6 from J; bases not matched to a gene: 11. Germline CDR1 reads SGHNT; CDR2 reads YENEEA.

The sequenced material came from PBMCs or T cells enriched from blood (not recorded which). This sequence originates from a woman in her 30s with acute COVID-19. This chain joins TRBV11-3 and TRBJ2-2; TRBD1 agrees at 8 bases. Here the CDR3 DNA reads TGTGCCAGCAGCTTAAGTCCTGGACAGGGATTGTCCGGGGAGCTGTTTTTT. Translated, it gives CASSLSPGQGLSGELFF.